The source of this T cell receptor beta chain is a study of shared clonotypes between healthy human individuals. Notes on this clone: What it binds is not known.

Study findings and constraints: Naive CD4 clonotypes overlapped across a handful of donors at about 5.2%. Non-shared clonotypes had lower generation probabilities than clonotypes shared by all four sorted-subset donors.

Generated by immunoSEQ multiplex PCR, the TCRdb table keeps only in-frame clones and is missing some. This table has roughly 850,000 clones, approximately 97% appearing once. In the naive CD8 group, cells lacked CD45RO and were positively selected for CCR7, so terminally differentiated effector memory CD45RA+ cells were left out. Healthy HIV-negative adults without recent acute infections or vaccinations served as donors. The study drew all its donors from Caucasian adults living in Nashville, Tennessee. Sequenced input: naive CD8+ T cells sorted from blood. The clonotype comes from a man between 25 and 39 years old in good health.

The CDR3 DNA follows: TGCAGCGTTGATCTACCCAGAGTAGATTATGGCTACACCTTC. It is translated as CSVDLPRVDYGYTF. The J gene is TRBJ1-2, the V gene TRBV29-1; D unresolved. CDR3 length equals 14 residues. In germline, CDR1 is SQVTM, CDR2 ANQGSEA. V lost 3 bases and J 5 bases, leaving 16 bases between the germline ends.